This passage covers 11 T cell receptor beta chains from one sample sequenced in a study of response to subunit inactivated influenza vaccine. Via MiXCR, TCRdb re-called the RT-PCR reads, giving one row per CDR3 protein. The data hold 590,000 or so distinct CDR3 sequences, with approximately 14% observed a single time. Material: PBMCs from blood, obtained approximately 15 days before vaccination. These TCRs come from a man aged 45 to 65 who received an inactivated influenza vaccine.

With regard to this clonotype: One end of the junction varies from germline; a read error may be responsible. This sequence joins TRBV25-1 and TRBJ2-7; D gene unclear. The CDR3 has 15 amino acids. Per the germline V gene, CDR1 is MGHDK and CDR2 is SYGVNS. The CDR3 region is CASSPPGRSSYERYF. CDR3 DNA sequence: TGTGCCAGCAGTCCTCCCGGACGGAGCTCCTACGAGCGGTACTTC.

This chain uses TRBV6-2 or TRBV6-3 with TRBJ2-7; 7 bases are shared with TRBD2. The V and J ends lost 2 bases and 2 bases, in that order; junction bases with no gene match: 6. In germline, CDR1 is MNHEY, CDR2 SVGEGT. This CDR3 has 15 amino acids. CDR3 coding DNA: TGTGCCAGCAGTTACGATTCGGGAGGTCCCTACGAGCAGTACTTC. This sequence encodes CASSYDSGGPYEQYF.

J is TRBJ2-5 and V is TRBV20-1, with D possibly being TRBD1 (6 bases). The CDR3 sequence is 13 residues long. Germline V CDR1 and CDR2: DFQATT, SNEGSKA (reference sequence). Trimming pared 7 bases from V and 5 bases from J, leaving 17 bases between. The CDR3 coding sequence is TGCAGTGTTCTCCGGACAGCGGTGGAGACCCAGTACTTC. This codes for CSVLRTAVETQYF.

The CDR3 here is CSVGAHETQYF. CDR3 bases: TGCAGCGTTGGAGCCCACGAGACCCAGTACTTC. This chain connects TRBV29-1 to TRBJ2-5; unclear D gene. Per germline, CDR1 SQVTM and CDR2 ANQGSEA. Trimming removed 4 bases at V and 5 bases at J, with 8 bases between. This CDR3 comprises 11 residues.

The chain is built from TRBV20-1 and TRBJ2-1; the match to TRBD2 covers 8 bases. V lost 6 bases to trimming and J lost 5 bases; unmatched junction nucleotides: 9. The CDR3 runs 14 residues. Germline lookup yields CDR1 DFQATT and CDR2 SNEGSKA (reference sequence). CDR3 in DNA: TGCAGTGCGCTCGCGGGGGGCCTCAACAATGAGCAGTTCTTC. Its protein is CSALAGGLNNEQFF.

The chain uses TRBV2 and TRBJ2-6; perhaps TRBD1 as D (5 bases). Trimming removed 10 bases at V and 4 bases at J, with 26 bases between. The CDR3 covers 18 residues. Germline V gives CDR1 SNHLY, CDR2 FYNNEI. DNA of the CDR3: TGTGCCAACCGACGGCGCCTATTTAGGGGCGACGGGGCCAACGTCCTGACTTTC. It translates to CANRRRLFRGDGANVLTF.

In DNA, the CDR3 is TGTGCCAGCACCCCCCGGCGGAATGAAGCTTTCTTT. Translation: CASTPRRNEAFF. The J gene is TRBJ1-1, the V gene TRBV11-1, with no clear D. Germline V lookup: CDR1 SGHAT, CDR2 FQDESV (reference sequence). Trimming took 7 bases from V and 7 from J, leaving 13 bases between them. The CDR3 is 12 residues long.

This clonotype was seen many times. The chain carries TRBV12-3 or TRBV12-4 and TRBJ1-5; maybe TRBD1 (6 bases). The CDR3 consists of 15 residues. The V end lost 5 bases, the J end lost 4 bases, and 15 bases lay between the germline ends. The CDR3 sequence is CASSLFRDINQPQHF. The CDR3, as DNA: TGTGCCAGCAGTCTCTTCCGGGACATTAATCAGCCCCAGCATTTT.

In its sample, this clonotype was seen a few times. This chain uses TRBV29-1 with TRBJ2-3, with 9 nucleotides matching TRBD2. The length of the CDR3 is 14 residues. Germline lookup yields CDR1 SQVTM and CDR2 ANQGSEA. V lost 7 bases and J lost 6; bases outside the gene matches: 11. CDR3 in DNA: TGCAGCGGTCAGACTAGCGGTCGCCTCGATACGCAGTATTTT. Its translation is CSGQTSGRLDTQYF.

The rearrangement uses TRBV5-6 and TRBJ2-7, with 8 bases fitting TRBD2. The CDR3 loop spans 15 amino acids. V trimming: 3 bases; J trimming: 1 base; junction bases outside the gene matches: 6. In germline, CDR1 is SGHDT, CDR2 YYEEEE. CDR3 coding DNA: TGTGCCAGCAGCTCGCTAGCGGGTTTTTCCTACGAGCAGTACTTC. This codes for CASSSLAGFSYEQYF.

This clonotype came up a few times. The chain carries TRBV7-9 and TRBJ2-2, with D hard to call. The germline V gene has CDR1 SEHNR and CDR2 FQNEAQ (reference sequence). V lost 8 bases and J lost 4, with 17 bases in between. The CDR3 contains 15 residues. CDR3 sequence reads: CASGRTVTGTGELFF. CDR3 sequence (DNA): TGTGCCAGCGGCCGGACCGTTACGGGCACCGGGGAGCTGTTTTTT.